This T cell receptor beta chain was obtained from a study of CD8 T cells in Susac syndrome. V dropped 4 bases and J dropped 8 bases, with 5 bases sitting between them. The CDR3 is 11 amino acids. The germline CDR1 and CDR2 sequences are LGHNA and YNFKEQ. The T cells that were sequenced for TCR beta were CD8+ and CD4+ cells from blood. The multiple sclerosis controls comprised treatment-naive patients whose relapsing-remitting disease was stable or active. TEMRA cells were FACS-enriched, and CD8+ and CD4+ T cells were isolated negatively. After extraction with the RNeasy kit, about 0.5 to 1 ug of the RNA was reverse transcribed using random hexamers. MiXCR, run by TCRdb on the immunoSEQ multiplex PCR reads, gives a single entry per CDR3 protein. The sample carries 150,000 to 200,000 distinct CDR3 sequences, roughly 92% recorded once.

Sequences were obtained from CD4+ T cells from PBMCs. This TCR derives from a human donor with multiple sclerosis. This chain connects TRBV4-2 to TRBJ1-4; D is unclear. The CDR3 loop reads CASSREEKLFF. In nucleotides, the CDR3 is TGTGCCAGCAGCCGAGAAGAAAAACTGTTTTTT.